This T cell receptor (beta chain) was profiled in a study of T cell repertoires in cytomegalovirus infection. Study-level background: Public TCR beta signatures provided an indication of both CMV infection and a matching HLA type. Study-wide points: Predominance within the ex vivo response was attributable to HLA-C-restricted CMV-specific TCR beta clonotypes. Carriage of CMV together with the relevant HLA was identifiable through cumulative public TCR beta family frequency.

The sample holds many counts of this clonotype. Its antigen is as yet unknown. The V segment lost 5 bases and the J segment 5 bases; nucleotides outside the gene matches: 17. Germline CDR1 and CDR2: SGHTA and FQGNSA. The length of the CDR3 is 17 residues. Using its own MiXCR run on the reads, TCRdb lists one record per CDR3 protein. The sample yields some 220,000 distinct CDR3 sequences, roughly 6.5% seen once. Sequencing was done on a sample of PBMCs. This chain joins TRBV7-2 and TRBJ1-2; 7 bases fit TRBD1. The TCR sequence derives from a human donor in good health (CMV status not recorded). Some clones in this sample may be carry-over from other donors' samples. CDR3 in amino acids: CASSPSMAQGGGYGYTF. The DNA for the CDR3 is TGTGCCAGCAGCCCGTCGATGGCCCAGGGGGGAGGATATGGCTACACCTTC.